This TCR beta chain was obtained from a study of cytomegalovirus exposure and HLA in healthy donors. The V segment lost 0 bases and the J segment 2 bases; nucleotides outside the gene matches: 9. The CDR3 contains 18 residues. Per germline, CDR1 LNHNV and CDR2 YYDKDF (reference sequence). The primer mix had 60 Vbeta and 13 Jbeta primers. TCRdb's table, derived via immunoSEQ multiplex PCR, lists solely in-frame clones and lacks some. Of hundreds of thousands of clones listed, 80% to 90% are singletons. This TCR derives from a woman aged 18 to 35 in good health and CMV-seronegative. This chain uses TRBV15 with TRBJ2-3; 9 bases agree with TRBD2. Source material: PBMCs. The CDR3 sequence: CATSRDWKVAGDTDTQYF. As DNA, the CDR3 is TGTGCCACCAGCAGAGATTGGAAGGTAGCGGGGGACACAGATACGCAGTATTTT. Together with reference TRBV15 and TRBJ2-3, the CDR3 gives the full variable domain: DAMVIQNPRYQVTQFGKPVTLSCSQTLNHNVMYWYQQKSSQAPKLLFHYYDKDFNNEADTPDNFQSRRPNTSFCFLDIRSPGLGDTAMYLCATSRDWKVAGDTDTQYFGPGTRLTVL.